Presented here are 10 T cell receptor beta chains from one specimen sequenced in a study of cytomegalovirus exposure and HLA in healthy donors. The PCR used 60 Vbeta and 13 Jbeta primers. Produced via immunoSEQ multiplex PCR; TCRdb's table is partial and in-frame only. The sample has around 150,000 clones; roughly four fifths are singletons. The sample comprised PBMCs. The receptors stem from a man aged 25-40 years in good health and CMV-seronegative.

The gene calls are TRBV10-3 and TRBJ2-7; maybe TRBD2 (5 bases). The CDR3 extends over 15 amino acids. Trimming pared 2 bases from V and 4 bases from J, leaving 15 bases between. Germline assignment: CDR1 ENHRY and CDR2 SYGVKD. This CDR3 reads CAISEMEAATYEQYF. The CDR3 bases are TGTGCCATCAGTGAGATGGAGGCGGCGACTTACGAGCAGTACTTC.

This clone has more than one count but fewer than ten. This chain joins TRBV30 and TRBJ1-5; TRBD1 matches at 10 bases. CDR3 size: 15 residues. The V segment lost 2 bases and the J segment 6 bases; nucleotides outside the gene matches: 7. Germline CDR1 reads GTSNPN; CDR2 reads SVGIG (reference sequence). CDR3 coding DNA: TGTGCCTGGAGTCTTCCGGGACAGGGGACTCAGCCCCAGCATTTT. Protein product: CAWSLPGQGTQPQHF.

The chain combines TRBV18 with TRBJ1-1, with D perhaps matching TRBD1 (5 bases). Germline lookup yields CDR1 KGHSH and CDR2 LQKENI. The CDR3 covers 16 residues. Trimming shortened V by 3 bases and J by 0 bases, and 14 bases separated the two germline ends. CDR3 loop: CASSPGHLDMNTEAFF. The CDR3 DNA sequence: TGTGCCAGCTCACCTGGACATTTAGACATGAACACTGAAGCTTTCTTT.

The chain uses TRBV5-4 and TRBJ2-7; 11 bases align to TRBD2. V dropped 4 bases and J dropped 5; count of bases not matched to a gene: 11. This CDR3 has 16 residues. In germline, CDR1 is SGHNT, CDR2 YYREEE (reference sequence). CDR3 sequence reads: CASSHWVLAGANEQYF. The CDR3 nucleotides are TGTGCCAGCAGCCATTGGGTACTAGCGGGAGCCAACGAGCAGTACTTC. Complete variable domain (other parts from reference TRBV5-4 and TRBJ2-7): ETGVTQSPTHLIKTRGQQVTLRCSSQSGHNTVSWYQQALGQGPQFIFQYYREEENGRGNFPPRFSGLQFPNYSSELNVNALELDDSALYLCASSHWVLAGANEQYFGPGTRLTVT.

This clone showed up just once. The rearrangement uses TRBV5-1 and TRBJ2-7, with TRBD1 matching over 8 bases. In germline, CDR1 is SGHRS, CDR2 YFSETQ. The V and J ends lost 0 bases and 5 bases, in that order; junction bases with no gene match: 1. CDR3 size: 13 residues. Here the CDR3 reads CASSLGQGNEQYF. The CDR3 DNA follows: TGCGCCAGCAGCTTGGGACAGGGGAACGAGCAGTACTTC.

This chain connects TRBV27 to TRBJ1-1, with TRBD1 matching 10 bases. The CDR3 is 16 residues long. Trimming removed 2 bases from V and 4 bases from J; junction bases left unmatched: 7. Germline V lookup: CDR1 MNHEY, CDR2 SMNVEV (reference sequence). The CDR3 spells CASSLLWDRGFTEAFF. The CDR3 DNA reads TGTGCCAGCAGTTTACTGTGGGACAGGGGCTTCACTGAAGCTTTCTTT.

The CDR3 here is CASSLASSYEQYF. CDR3 sequence (DNA): TGTGCCAGCAGCTTAGCCAGCTCCTACGAGCAGTACTTC. The V call is TRBV11-3, the J call TRBJ2-7, with D unresolved. Trimming removed 1 base from V and 0 bases from J, with 4 bases in between. The CDR3 length is 13 residues. Germline V gene data show CDR1 as SGHNT and CDR2 as YENEEA.

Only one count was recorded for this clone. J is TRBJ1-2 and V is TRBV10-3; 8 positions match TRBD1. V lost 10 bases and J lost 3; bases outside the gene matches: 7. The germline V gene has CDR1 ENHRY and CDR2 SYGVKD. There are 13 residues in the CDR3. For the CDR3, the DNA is TGTGCCAGCCGGACAGGGCACGACTATGGCTACACCTTC. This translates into CASRTGHDYGYTF.

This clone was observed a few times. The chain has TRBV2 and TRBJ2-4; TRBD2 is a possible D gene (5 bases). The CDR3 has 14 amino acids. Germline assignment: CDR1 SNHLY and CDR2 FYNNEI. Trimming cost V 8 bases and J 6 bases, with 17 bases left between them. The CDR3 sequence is CASVGKEASNIQYF. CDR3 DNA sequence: TGTGCCAGCGTAGGGAAGGAGGCGTCAAACATTCAGTACTTC.

The CDR3 nucleotides are TGTGCCATCAGCCCGGGAGGGGAGACCCAGTACTTC. Amino acid sequence: CAISPGGETQYF. This chain uses TRBV10-3 with TRBJ2-5; 8 bases are a match to TRBD2. V lost 6 bases, J lost 5 bases, and 2 bases stayed unmatched. The CDR3 is made up of 12 amino acids. Per germline, CDR1 ENHRY and CDR2 SYGVKD.